Following are 11 T cell receptor beta chains from one sample sequenced in a study of T cell responses to AZD1222 COVID-19 vaccine. Only in-frame clones appear in the TCRdb table, and some are missing; sequencing was by immunoSEQ multiplex PCR. The sample has over 100,000 clones, 85% to 90% seen once. The sequencing here drew on peripheral blood, taken on day 0 of AZD1222 vaccination. These receptors were collected from an adult in good health.

The gene calls are TRBV12-3 or TRBV12-4 and TRBJ1-6; D is unresolved. The CDR3 totals 12 residues. Deletions cut 2 bases from V and 13 bases from J, with 9 bases between. The CDR3 nucleotides are TGTGCCAGCAGTTTAATCAGTCCTCCCCTCCACTTT. Translating gives CASSLISPPLHF.

J is TRBJ2-2 and V is TRBV9, with D tentatively TRBD2 (5 bases). V lost 4 bases, J lost 4 bases, and 20 bases lay in between. This CDR3 has 17 residues. CDR1 is SGDLS, CDR2 YYNGEE, per germline. The CDR3 nucleotides read TGTGCCAGCAGCCCTCAAATCGGGATTTGGGGCACCGGGGAGCTGTTTTTT. Translated, it gives CASSPQIGIWGTGELFF.

The genes are TRBV18 and TRBJ2-1, with D uncertain. Trimming took off 2 bases at V and 7 bases at J, with 9 bases between the two ends. From germline, CDR1 is KGHSH and CDR2 LQKENI. The CDR3 is made up of 13 amino acids. Written as DNA, the CDR3 is TGTGCCAGCTCACCAGGAAAAGAGAATGAGCAGTTCTTC. It translates to CASSPGKENEQFF.

The V and J genes are TRBV23-1 and TRBJ2-3; tentatively, D is TRBD1 (5 bases). TRBV23-1 is an ORF, and what it does is uncertain. The ends were cut back, 2 bases at V and 8 bases at J, with 29 bases in the middle. The CDR3 has 19 residues. The CDR3 nucleotides are TGCGCCAGCAGTCAACAGGGCAACCCATTAGCAGCGTTCGCAGGTACGCAGTATTTT. Its translation is CASSQQGNPLAAFAGTQYF.

V usage is TRBV2 and J usage is TRBJ1-3; 9 bases fit TRBD1. The CDR3 totals 15 residues. Germline values: CDR1 SNHLY, CDR2 FYNNEI. Trimming took 6 bases from V and 0 from J; bases not matched to a gene: 3. Here the CDR3 DNA reads TGTGCCAGCAGCGGACAGGGGTTCTCTGGAAACACCATATATTTT. Translating it yields CASSGQGFSGNTIYF.

The chain is built from TRBV19 and TRBJ1-6; 9 nucleotides align to TRBD1. The CDR3 is 15 residues long. Germline V gene sequence: CDR1 LNHDA, CDR2 SQIVND (reference sequence). The ends lost 5 bases at V and 11 bases at J; junction bases unmatched: 10. For the CDR3, the DNA is TGTGCCAGTAGTCAGACAGGGGGGAACGGGACACCCCTCCACTTT. It specifies CASSQTGGNGTPLHF.

The gene calls are TRBV6-1 and TRBJ1-1; D is undetermined. This CDR3 is built from 13 residues. Germline V gene lookup returns CDR1 MNHNS and CDR2 SASEGT. V lost 2 bases and J 7 bases, leaving 11 bases between the germline ends. This CDR3 is CASSERRRGEAFF. The CDR3, as DNA: TGTGCCAGCAGTGAAAGGAGGCGGGGTGAAGCTTTCTTT.

The chain recombines TRBV2 with TRBJ2-1; tentatively, D is TRBD2 (6 bases). Germline-derived CDR1 and CDR2 are SNHLY and FYNNEI. Trimming stripped 2 bases from V and 2 bases from J, with 13 bases between. The CDR3 is made up of 16 amino acids. CDR3 amino acids: CASSEWNSGTYNEQFF. The CDR3 nucleotides read TGTGCCAGCAGTGAATGGAATAGCGGTACCTACAATGAGCAGTTCTTC.

The rearrangement joins TRBV20-1 to TRBJ2-3; D remains ambiguous. This CDR3 has 10 amino acids. Trimming shortened V by 6 bases and J by 8 bases, and 9 bases separated the two germline ends. CDR1 is DFQATT, CDR2 SNEGSKA, per germline (reference sequence). The DNA for the CDR3 is TGCAGTGCCCCGAGGCGTACGCAGTATTTT. Residues: CSAPRRTQYF.

The rearrangement uses TRBV28 and TRBJ1-4, with no clear D. Trimming removed 1 base from V and 13 bases from J, with 13 bases in between. CDR1 is MDHEN and CDR2 is SYDVKM in the germline V gene. This CDR3 contains 13 residues. This chain's CDR3 is CASSLSQMEGLFF. The CDR3 DNA reads TGTGCCAGCAGTTTATCCCAAATGGAAGGACTGTTTTTT. The full variable domain, its missing parts supplied by reference TRBV28 and TRBJ1-4, is DVKVTQSSRYLVKRTGEKVFLECVQDMDHENMFWYRQDPGLGLRLIYFSYDVKMKEKGDIPEGYSVSREKKERFSLILESASTNQTSMYLCASSLSQMEGLFFGSGTQLSVL.

This clone came up a few times. Within the sample, other DNA sequences also encode this same CDR3. This chain joins TRBV9 and TRBJ1-6; D unresolved. CDR1 SGDLS and CDR2 YYNGEE come from the germline V gene. V dropped 2 bases and J dropped 4 bases, with 7 bases sitting between them. The CDR3 consists of 14 residues. Here the CDR3 reads CASSVGRYNSPLHF. In DNA form, the CDR3 reads TGTGCCAGCAGCGTTGGGAGGTATAATTCACCCCTCCACTTT.